Listed here are 25 T cell receptor beta chains from one sample, sequenced in a study of siplizumab effects on memory and regulatory T cells (dated by TCRdb to between 2018 and 2021). Cells in the mixed lymphocyte reaction were cultured together at 37 degrees C for around six days. Their recognized antigens are unknown. The method was the immunoSEQ multiplex PCR assay. In TCRdb, the immuneACCESS table is reduced to in-frame sequences with V and J assigned. These tables do not hold every clone; where another copy was compared, an unresolved V gene accounts for under half, and the others remain unexplained. The sample has around 15,000 clones on record, around 46% of them singletons. The ten largest clones capture approximately 8% of the sample. Sequenced: CFSE-low (dividing) CD4+ T cells sorted from an allogeneic mixed lymphocyte reaction. The receptors shown here come from a human donor in good health; the cells came from an allogeneic mixed lymphocyte reaction. Some clones in this sample may be carry-over from other donors' samples.

Notes on this clone: The DNA is omitted, as the CDR3 cannot be located on it reliably, and the CDR3 follows TCRdb's listing. The V call is TRBV6-1, the J call TRBJ1-5; TRBD1 is taken as the D call from the table, unchecked against the DNA. The CDR3 is 17 amino acids long, termini counted. Germline loops: CDR1 MNHNS, CDR2 SASEGT. This chain's CDR3 is CASSDFFGQGAWQPQHF.

The chain uses TRBV5-6 and TRBJ1-4, with D hard to call. The CDR3 spans 14 residues. Germline loops: CDR1 SGHDT, CDR2 YYEEEE. V was trimmed by 0 bases and J by 8 bases, leaving 11 bases between them. The CDR3, as DNA: TGTGCCAGCAGCTTGGCCGGAGACAAAGAAAAACTGTTTTTT. This sequence encodes CASSLAGDKEKLFF.

The rearrangement links TRBV6-6 to TRBJ2-7; unclear D gene. The CDR3 has 14 amino acids. Trimming cost V 0 bases and J 4 bases, with 10 bases left between them. Germline values: CDR1 MNHNY, CDR2 SVGAGI (reference sequence). The CDR3 sequence is CASSYSGGRYEQYF. CDR3 DNA: TGTGCCAGCAGTTACTCCGGCGGACGATACGAGCAGTACTTC.

V and J are TRBV7-9 and TRBJ1-6; D is uncertain. The CDR3 contains 14 residues. V lost 5 bases, J lost 2 bases, and 7 bases lay in between. CDR1 is SEHNR and CDR2 is FQNEAQ in the germline V gene (reference sequence). The CDR3 DNA reads as TGTGCCAGCAGCCTGGCGGCCTATAATTCACCCCTCCACTTT. It is translated as CASSLAAYNSPLHF.

The chain employs TRBV5-4 and TRBJ2-1; 11 nucleotides line up with TRBD2. The V gene's germline CDR1 is SGHNT and CDR2 YYREEE (reference sequence). The CDR3 has 14 residues. V trimming: 2 bases; J trimming: 7 bases; junction bases outside the gene matches: 2. CDR3 nucleotides: TGTGCCAGCAGCTTTACTAGCGGGAGTAATGAGCAGTTCTTC. It translates to CASSFTSGSNEQFF.

This clone was seen a few times. V gene TRBV5-1 combines with J gene TRBJ2-2; D gene uncertain. CDR1 and CDR2 from the germline V gene are SGHRS and YFSETQ. With 5 bases removed from V and 4 bases from J, the gap between germline ends came to 6 bases. The CDR3 spans 12 residues. The CDR3 region has the DNA TGCGCCAGCAGGATCATCACCGGGGAGCTGTTTTTT. This gives the protein CASRIITGELFF.

V gene TRBV5-1 combines with J gene TRBJ2-2; the D is unclear. Germline assignment: CDR1 SGHRS and CDR2 YFSETQ. The CDR3 spans 16 residues. Deletions cut 0 bases from V and 1 base from J, with 10 bases between. The CDR3 loop reads CASSLVLGLNTGELFF. The CDR3 coding sequence is TGCGCCAGCAGCTTGGTGCTGGGGTTGAACACCGGGGAGCTGTTTTTT.

V is TRBV5-5 and J is TRBJ2-7; D unclear. The CDR3 is 14 amino acids. The germline V gene has CDR1 SGHKS and CDR2 YYEKEE (reference sequence). Between the trimmed V and J ends, which lost 1 base and 2 bases, there was a span of 10 bases. CDR3 residues: CASSLFAGTYEQYF. CDR3 in DNA: TGTGCCAGCAGCTTGTTTGCAGGTACCTACGAGCAGTACTTC.

The gene calls are TRBV5-1 and TRBJ1-2; 7 bases agree with TRBD1. With 4 bases clipped from V and 4 bases from J, the junction kept 7 bases outside the gene matches. This CDR3 region has 14 residues. CDR1 SGHRS and CDR2 YFSETQ come from the germline V gene. CDR3 nucleotide sequence: TGCGCCAGCAGCACACCGGGACAGCCCTATGGCTACACCTTC. Amino acids: CASSTPGQPYGYTF.

V and J are TRBV7-9 and TRBJ2-7; 7 nucleotides agree with TRBD2. The CDR3 runs 13 residues. The V and J ends lost 3 bases and 5 bases, in that order; junction bases with no gene match: 4. CDR1 and CDR2 (germline): SEHNR, FQNEAQ (reference sequence). CDR3 sequence (DNA): TGTGCCAGCAGCTTCGAGGGAGGGCACGAGCAGTACTTC. Protein product: CASSFEGGHEQYF.

The chain carries TRBV5-4 and TRBJ2-7; D possibly corresponds to TRBD1 (5 bases). V lost 1 base, J lost 0 bases, and 5 bases lay in between. Germline lookup yields CDR1 SGHNT and CDR2 YYREEE (reference sequence). The CDR3 is made up of 13 amino acids. CDR3: CASSLTGSYEQYF. CDR3 nucleotides: TGTGCCAGCAGCTTGACAGGCTCCTACGAGCAGTACTTC.

V and J are TRBV4-2 and TRBJ2-1, with D possibly matching TRBD2 (6 bases). The V end was cut by 1 base, the J end by 0 bases, with 19 bases between. CDR1 LGHNA and CDR2 YNFKEQ come from the germline V gene. CDR3 length: 19 amino acids. For the CDR3, the DNA is TGTGCCAGCAGCCAAGTAATCGGGGGTTTATACGGCTCCTACAATGAGCAGTTCTTC. Protein sequence: CASSQVIGGLYGSYNEQFF.

The chain carries TRBV9 and TRBJ1-3; tentatively, D is TRBD1 (5 bases). V gave up 0 bases and J gave up 2 bases, with 12 bases separating them. The germline V gene has CDR1 SGDLS and CDR2 YYNGEE. The length of the CDR3 is 16 residues. Written as DNA, the CDR3 is TGTGCCAGCAGCGTAGACAATGGGGGAACTGGAAACACCATATATTTT. It translates to CASSVDNGGTGNTIYF. Full variable domain (outside the CDR3, taken from reference TRBV9 and TRBJ1-3): DSGVTQTPKHLITATGQRVTLRCSPRSGDLSVYWYQQSLDQGLQFLIQYYNGEERAKGNILERFSAQQFPDLHSELNLSSLELGDSALYFCASSVDNGGTGNTIYFGEGSWLTVV.

The chain uses TRBV6-5 and TRBJ1-5; D not resolved. The ends were cut back, 6 bases at V and 4 bases at J, with 7 bases in the middle. Germline V gives CDR1 MNHEY, CDR2 SVGAGI. This CDR3 comprises 12 residues. The CDR3 coding sequence is TGTGCCAGCAGGGAACCAAATCAGCCCCAGCATTTT. It codes for CASREPNQPQHF.

By sample share, this clone is medium-sized. V gene TRBV10-3 combines with J gene TRBJ1-2; D is perhaps TRBD1 (5 bases). With 7 bases removed from V and 5 bases from J, the gap between germline ends came to 11 bases. The CDR3 runs to 12 residues. Germline loops: CDR1 ENHRY, CDR2 SYGVKD. CDR3 residues: CAIKGVLYGYTF. CDR3 DNA sequence: TGTGCCATCAAAGGGGTTTTGTATGGCTACACCTTC.

The genes are TRBV6-5 and TRBJ1-1; D remains unclear. Germline assignment: CDR1 MNHEY and CDR2 SVGAGI. The CDR3 totals 12 residues. V was clipped by 6 bases and J by 3 bases, with 8 bases between them. Here the CDR3 reads CASSDSHTEAFF. The CDR3 nucleotides read TGTGCCAGCAGCGATAGTCACACTGAAGCTTTCTTT.

The J gene is TRBJ2-7, the V gene TRBV6-6; D possibly corresponds to TRBD1 (5 bases). Trimming removed 2 bases at V and 3 bases at J, with 14 bases between. The CDR3 consists of 15 residues. The germline V gene encodes CDR1 MNHNY and CDR2 SVGAGI (reference sequence). The CDR3 region is CASSYTGHGGYEQYF. CDR3 in DNA: TGTGCCAGCAGTTACACCGGACACGGCGGCTACGAGCAGTACTTC.

V usage is TRBV2 and J usage is TRBJ2-7; 8 nucleotides align to TRBD1. Trimming took 4 bases from V and 2 from J; bases not matched to a gene: 4. The germline V gene encodes CDR1 SNHLY and CDR2 FYNNEI. This CDR3 is built from 14 residues. The CDR3 DNA follows: TGTGCCAGCAGTGCCAGGACAGGGACCTACGAGCAGTACTTC. Amino acids: CASSARTGTYEQYF.

This sequence joins TRBV6-6 and TRBJ1-1; 7 nucleotides match TRBD1. V was clipped by 6 bases and J by 7 bases; unmatched bases: 8. The germline gives CDR1 MNHNY, CDR2 SVGAGI (reference sequence). This CDR3 contains 13 residues. The CDR3 sequence: CASSDHRGREAFF. Here the CDR3 DNA reads TGTGCCAGCAGCGACCACAGGGGTCGTGAAGCTTTCTTT.

This clone rates as medium-sized. The chain combines TRBV6-1 with TRBJ1-1; a weak D match, TRBD1 (6 bases). The germline gives CDR1 MNHNS, CDR2 SASEGT. V lost 5 bases and J 7 bases, leaving 17 bases between the germline ends. There are 14 residues in the CDR3. The CDR3 DNA reads TGTGCCAGCAGTCGGGGACAACCCTGGGGTGAAGCTTTCTTT. It specifies CASSRGQPWGEAFF.

The V call is TRBV7-6, the J call TRBJ2-5; 7 nucleotides line up with TRBD2. The CDR3 is 13 residues long. Losses at the gene ends were 5 bases for V and 4 bases for J; bases not matched to a gene: 4. Germline V gene lookup returns CDR1 SGHVS and CDR2 FNYEAQ. Here the CDR3 reads CASSPLAVETQYF. The CDR3 coding sequence is TGTGCCAGCAGCCCTCTAGCGGTAGAGACCCAGTACTTC. Variable domain in full (rest from reference TRBV7-6 and TRBJ2-5): GAGVSQSPRYKVTKRGQDVALRCDPISGHVSLYWYRQALGQGPEFLTYFNYEAQQDKSGLPNDRFSAERPEGSISTLTIQRTEQRDSAMYRCASSPLAVETQYFGPGTRLLVL.

The chain couples TRBV2 to TRBJ1-3; D not certain. The CDR3 length is 14 residues. Trimming pared 7 bases from V and 0 bases from J, leaving 10 bases between. Germline CDR1 and CDR2: SNHLY and FYNNEI. The CDR3 DNA reads as TGTGCCAGCAACCCCCTAAGCTCTGGAAACACCATATATTTT. This encodes CASNPLSSGNTIYF. Looking up the rest from reference TRBV2 and TRBJ1-3 gives the full variable domain: EPEVTQTPSHQVTQMGQEVILRCVPISNHLYFYWYRQILGQKVEFLVSFYNNEISEKSEIFDDQFSVERPDGSNFTLKIRSTKLEDSAMYFCASNPLSSGNTIYFGEGSWLTVV.

By frequency in the sample, this clone is medium-sized. Other nucleotide sequences in the sample specify the same CDR3. The V gene is TRBV7-3, the J gene TRBJ2-1; the match to TRBD1 covers 8 bases. Germline loops: CDR1 SGHTA, CDR2 FQGTGA. V trimming: 4 bases; J trimming: 0 bases; junction bases outside the gene matches: 11. This CDR3 has 18 amino acids. The CDR3 region has the DNA TGTGCCAGCAGCTCTTTCCCCGGGACAGGTGACTCCTACAATGAGCAGTTCTTC. Its protein is CASSSFPGTGDSYNEQFF.

The rearrangement links TRBV7-2 to TRBJ2-5; D unclear. This CDR3 region has 13 residues. From germline, CDR1 is SGHTA and CDR2 FQGNSA. Trimming took 3 bases from V and 4 from J, leaving 9 bases between them. The CDR3 bases are TGTGCCAGCAGCTTCACTATAGCAGAGACCCAGTACTTC. This codes for CASSFTIAETQYF.

This clone qualifies as medium-sized. This chain uses TRBV5-4 with TRBJ1-2; D ambiguous. The V end was cut by 2 bases, the J end by 4 bases, with 15 bases between. Germline assignment: CDR1 SGHNT and CDR2 YYREEE (reference sequence). The CDR3 has 15 amino acids. CDR3 region: CASSFSSGYGYGYTF. CDR3 coding DNA: TGTGCCAGCAGCTTTTCGTCAGGTTATGGCTATGGCTACACCTTC.